Reported below is one TCR beta chain. CDR1 and CDR2 from the germline V gene are LNHDA and SQIVND (reference sequence). V shed 5 bases and J 4 bases; nucleotides not matched to a gene: 12. This CDR3 region has 18 residues. This specimen comes from a study of shared clonotypes between healthy human individuals. Sequenced by immunoSEQ multiplex PCR; TCRdb stores in-frame clones only, minus some. Among about 1.5 million clones, about 98% were seen once, and the ten largest hold approximately 0.44%. The sequenced material came from naive CD4+ T cells sorted from blood. Subset specified: CD45RA+ positively selected. The receptor was isolated from a man aged 25-40 years in good health. The chain couples TRBV19 to TRBJ2-5; 14 positions match TRBD2. CDR3 nucleotides: TGTGCCAGTAGTGTCGGGACTAGCGGGAGTTTTAGTAGAGAGACCCAGTACTTC. Translation gives CASSVGTSGSFSRETQYF.